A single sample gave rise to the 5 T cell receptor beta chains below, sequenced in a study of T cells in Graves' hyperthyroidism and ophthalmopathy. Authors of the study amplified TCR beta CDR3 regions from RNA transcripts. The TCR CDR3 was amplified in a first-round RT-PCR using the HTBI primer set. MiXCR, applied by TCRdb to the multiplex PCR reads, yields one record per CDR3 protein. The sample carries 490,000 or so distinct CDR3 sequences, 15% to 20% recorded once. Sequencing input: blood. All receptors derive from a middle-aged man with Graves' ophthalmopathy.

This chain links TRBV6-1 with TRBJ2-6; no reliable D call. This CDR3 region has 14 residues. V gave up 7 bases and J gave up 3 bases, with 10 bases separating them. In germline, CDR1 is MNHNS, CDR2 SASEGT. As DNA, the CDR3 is TGTGCCAGCACCCTGCCTGGTGGGGCCAACGTCCTGACTTTC. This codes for CASTLPGGANVLTF.

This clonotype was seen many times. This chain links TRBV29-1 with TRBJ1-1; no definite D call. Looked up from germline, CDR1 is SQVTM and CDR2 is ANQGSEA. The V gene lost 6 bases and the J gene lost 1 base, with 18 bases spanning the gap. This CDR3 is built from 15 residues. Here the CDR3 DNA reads TGCAGCGTCGGTTGGAGGGCAGTGTCGAACACTGAAGCTTTCTTT. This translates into CSVGWRAVSNTEAFF.

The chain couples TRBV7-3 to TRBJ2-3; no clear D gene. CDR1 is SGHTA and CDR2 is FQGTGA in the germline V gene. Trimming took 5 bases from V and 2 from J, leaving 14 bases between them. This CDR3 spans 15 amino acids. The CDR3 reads CASSRTPSLTDTQYF. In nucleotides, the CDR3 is TGTGCCAGCAGCCGAACCCCAAGTCTCACAGATACGCAGTATTTT.

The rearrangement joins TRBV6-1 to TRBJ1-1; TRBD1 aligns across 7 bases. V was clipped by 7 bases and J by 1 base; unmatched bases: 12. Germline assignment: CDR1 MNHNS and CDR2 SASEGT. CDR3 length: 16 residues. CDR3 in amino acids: CASTNLNRGRNTEAFF. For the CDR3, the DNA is TGTGCCAGCACCAACCTTAACAGGGGACGGAACACTGAAGCTTTCTTT.

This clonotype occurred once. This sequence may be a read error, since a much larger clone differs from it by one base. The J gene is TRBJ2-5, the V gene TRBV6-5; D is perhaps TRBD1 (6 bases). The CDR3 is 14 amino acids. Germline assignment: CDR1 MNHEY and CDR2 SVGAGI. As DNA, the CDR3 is TGTGCCAGCAGTTACCTGACAGGAAAAGAGGCCCAGTACTTC. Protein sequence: CASSYLTGKEAQYF.